This is a list of T cell receptor beta chains from one sample in a study of siplizumab effects on memory and regulatory T cells. TCRdb's table, derived via immunoSEQ multiplex PCR, lists solely in-frame clones and lacks some. The repertoire has some 100,000 clones, approximately 90% of them found once; the top ten carry around 0.68%. Sequencing was performed on Tregs sorted from blood. The receptors originated from a human donor in good health. Both conserved end residues are part of each CDR3. Fields, in order: V gene, D gene, J gene, CDR3 length, CDR3 DNA, CDR3 protein. D genes are given only for firm matches.

TRBV7-9	.	TRBJ1-3	14	TGTGCCAGCAGCTCAGGGACACTTGGAAACACCATATATTTT	CASSSGTLGNTIYF
TRBV10-3	TRBD2	TRBJ2-2	15	TGTGCCATCAGCCTGACTAGCGGGAGTTCCGGGGAGCTGTTTTTT	CAISLTSGSSGELFF
TRBV28	.	TRBJ2-2	13	TGTGCCAGCAGATCCTCGAACACCGGGGAGCTGTTTTTT	CASRSSNTGELFF
TRBV15	.	TRBJ1-2	13	TGTGCCACCAGACCAGACGGAGGGTATGGCTACACCTTC	CATRPDGGYGYTF
TRBV25-1	.	TRBJ2-6	14	TGTGCCAGAAAGACTGGGGCCGGGGCCAACGTCCTGACTTTC	CARKTGAGANVLTF
TRBV7-9	.	TRBJ2-7	12	TGTGCCAGCAGACGAGATAATTACGAGCAGTACTTC	CASRRDNYEQYF
TRBV2	.	TRBJ2-1	12	TGTGCCAGCAGTGATTTTACAAGTGAGCAGTTCTTC	CASSDFTSEQFF
TRBV7-9	.	TRBJ2-5	14	TGTGCCAGCAGCACCCAAGGGCTTCAAGAGACCCAGTACTTC	CASSTQGLQETQYF
TRBV19	.	TRBJ1-5	15	TGTGCCAGTAAAGTAGCGGAATATAGCAATCAGCCCCAGCATTTT	CASKVAEYSNQPQHF
TRBV4-1	.	TRBJ2-1	15	TGCGCCAGCAGCCCCCTTACGGGAGCTTACAATGAGCAGTTCTTC	CASSPLTGAYNEQFF